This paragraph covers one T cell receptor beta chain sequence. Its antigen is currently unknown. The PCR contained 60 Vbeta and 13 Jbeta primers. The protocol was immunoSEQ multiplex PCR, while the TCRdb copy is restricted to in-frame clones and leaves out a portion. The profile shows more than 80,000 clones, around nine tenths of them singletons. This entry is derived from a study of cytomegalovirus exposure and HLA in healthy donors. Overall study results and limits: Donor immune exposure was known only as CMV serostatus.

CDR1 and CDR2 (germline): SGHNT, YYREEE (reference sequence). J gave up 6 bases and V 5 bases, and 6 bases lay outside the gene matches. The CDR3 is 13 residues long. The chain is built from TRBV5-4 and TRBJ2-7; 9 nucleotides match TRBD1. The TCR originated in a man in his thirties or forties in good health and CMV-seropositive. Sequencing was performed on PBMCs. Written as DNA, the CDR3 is TGTGCCAGCAGTGCTGGGACAGGGATCGAGCAGTACTTC. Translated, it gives CASSAGTGIEQYF.